Each of the 32 T cell receptor beta chains below was sequenced from the same sample in a study of blood T cell repertoires in COVID-19. TCRdb keeps only in-frame clones here, not all; method: immunoSEQ multiplex PCR. The data contain some 120,000 clones, about 80% of them seen just once; the ten biggest clones take up around 25%. The sample was peripheral blood. Receptors originate from a human donor in a cohort sampled during active COVID-19.

This clone showed up just once. The chain is built from TRBV13 and TRBJ2-7, with 7 bases matching TRBD2. The V gene end was trimmed by 3 bases and the J gene end by 3 bases; junction bases not matched to a gene: 8. This CDR3 spans 15 amino acids. CDR1 is PRHDT and CDR2 is FYEKMQ in the germline V gene (reference sequence). The chain's CDR3 is CASSLSGGPSYEQYF. Here the CDR3 DNA reads TGTGCCAGCAGCTTGTCGGGAGGTCCGAGCTACGAGCAGTACTTC.

The genes are TRBV7-9 and TRBJ1-1; D may be TRBD1 (5 bases). From germline, CDR1 is SEHNR and CDR2 FQNEAQ (reference sequence). The CDR3 runs 14 residues. V gave up 6 bases and J gave up 5 bases, with 16 bases separating them. Here the CDR3 DNA reads TGTGCCAGCAGTCGAGGGGCGGGGGAAACTGAAGCTTTCTTT. Its protein product is CASSRGAGETEAFF.

The genes are TRBV7-7 and TRBJ2-3; 8 bases are shared with TRBD2. With V trimmed by 1 base and J by 1 base, 7 bases remained unmatched. Germline CDR1 SSHAT, CDR2 FNYEAQ (reference sequence). This CDR3 spans 17 amino acids. DNA of the CDR3: TGTGCCAGCAGCTTAGGGGTAGCGGGATTGGGCACAGATACGCAGTATTTT. It encodes CASSLGVAGLGTDTQYF.

This clone was detected a few times. V usage is TRBV20-1 and J usage is TRBJ2-7; 7 positions match TRBD2. V lost 6 bases to trimming and J lost 7 bases; unmatched junction nucleotides: 6. The CDR3 consists of 11 residues. In germline, CDR1 is DFQATT, CDR2 SNEGSKA (reference sequence). CDR3 sequence: CSAQAGEEQYF. In nucleotides, the CDR3 is TGCAGTGCACAGGCGGGAGAGGAGCAGTACTTC.

This clone was picked up one time. V is TRBV28 and J is TRBJ2-7, with 10 bases matching TRBD2. The CDR3 consists of 15 residues. V shed 5 bases, J shed 4 bases, and the junction held 8 bases outside the gene matches. CDR1 is MDHEN, CDR2 SYDVKM, per germline. The CDR3 here is CASSKPGLALYEQYF. In DNA form, the CDR3 reads TGTGCCAGCAGTAAACCGGGACTAGCGCTATACGAGCAGTACTTC.

The chain combines TRBV28 with TRBJ2-6; 15 bases align to TRBD2. J lost 3 bases, V lost 2 bases, and 11 bases had no gene match. CDR1 and CDR2 from the germline V gene are MDHEN and SYDVKM. This CDR3 region has 21 residues. CDR3 protein: CASSLLTGTSGRFGGANVLTF. DNA for the CDR3: TGTGCCAGCAGTTTACTGACTGGGACTAGCGGGAGGTTTGGTGGGGCCAACGTCCTGACTTTC.

J is TRBJ2-3 and V is TRBV11-3, with 15 bases identical to TRBD2. Germline values: CDR1 SGHNT, CDR2 YENEEA. The CDR3 length is 16 residues. V was clipped by 5 bases and J by 3 bases; unmatched bases: 3. The CDR3 is CASSVGLAGGTDTQYF. The CDR3 bases are TGTGCCAGCAGCGTAGGACTAGCGGGGGGGACAGATACGCAGTATTTT.

The genes are TRBV2 and TRBJ2-7; 12 bases match TRBD1. The V gene end was trimmed by 6 bases and the J gene end by 3 bases; junction bases not matched to a gene: 18. CDR1 is SNHLY and CDR2 is FYNNEI in the germline V gene. This CDR3 has 19 residues. CDR3 protein: CASRSIGTGGLGGLYEQYF. CDR3 nucleotide sequence: TGTGCCAGCAGAAGTATCGGGACAGGGGGCTTAGGGGGCCTCTACGAGCAGTACTTC.

The chain joins TRBV24-1 to TRBJ2-2, with 7 bases identical to TRBD1. Germline V gives CDR1 KGHDR, CDR2 SFDVKD. The junction had 2 bases not matched to a gene; V was cut back by 4 bases and J by 7 bases. This CDR3 has 13 residues. The CDR3 DNA follows: TGTGCCACCAGTGAGGGGACAGTCGGGGAGCTGTTTTTT. Its translation is CATSEGTVGELFF.

This clone has only one observation. V gene TRBV10-3 combines with J gene TRBJ1-1, with a weak D call TRBD1 (5 bases). Trimming removed 10 bases from V and 10 bases from J, with 19 bases in between. The CDR3 length is 12 residues. Per germline, CDR1 ENHRY and CDR2 SYGVKD. The CDR3 nucleotides are TGTGCCACGTCCGTAGGGATCGGGGGAGCTTTCTTT. Its translation: CATSVGIGGAFF.

The rearrangement joins TRBV2 to TRBJ2-4, with a tentative D call TRBD1 (5 bases). V lost 9 bases to trimming and J lost 4 bases, with 19 bases between them. The CDR3 has 15 amino acids. The germline CDR1 and CDR2 sequences are SNHLY and FYNNEI. CDR3 amino acids: CASKRTGKEKNIQYF. As DNA, the CDR3 is TGTGCCAGTAAACGTACAGGCAAAGAAAAAAACATTCAGTACTTC.

This clone occurred a few times. V gene TRBV2 combines with J gene TRBJ2-1, with 8 bases aligning to TRBD2. J was trimmed by 4 bases and V by 6 bases; bases with no gene match: 8. Germline loops: CDR1 SNHLY, CDR2 FYNNEI. CDR3 length equals 15 residues. CDR3 DNA sequence: TGTGCCAGCAGGAAAAGCGGGGGAACTTACAATGAGCAGTTCTTC. Translating it yields CASRKSGGTYNEQFF.

The chain has TRBV7-3 and TRBJ2-2; TRBD1 matches 7 bases. The germline gives CDR1 SGHTA, CDR2 FQGTGA. V was pared by 5 bases and J by 0 bases, with 6 bases of the junction left unmatched. The CDR3 spans 16 residues. This CDR3 is CASSPNRGANTGELFF. The CDR3 DNA reads as TGTGCCAGCAGCCCAAACAGGGGAGCGAACACCGGGGAGCTGTTTTTT.

The chain is built from TRBV7-3 and TRBJ2-1; 11 bases map to TRBD2. The germline V gene has CDR1 SGHTA and CDR2 FQGTGA. CDR3 length: 20 amino acids. With 2 bases clipped from V and 0 bases from J, the junction kept 12 bases outside the gene matches. This chain's CDR3 is CASSLRPTSGAISSYNEQFF. Here the CDR3 DNA reads TGTGCCAGCAGCTTACGACCGACTAGCGGGGCAATAAGCTCCTACAATGAGCAGTTCTTC.

The chain links TRBV6-1 to TRBJ1-6; 7 bases agree with TRBD1. The ends lost 3 bases at V and 7 bases at J; junction bases unmatched: 9. The CDR3 consists of 16 residues. Germline loops: CDR1 MNHNS, CDR2 SASEGT. This CDR3 is CASSDRPGQKNSPLHF. The DNA for the CDR3 is TGTGCCAGCAGTGACCGACCGGGACAGAAGAATTCACCCCTCCACTTT.

The gene calls are TRBV10-3 and TRBJ2-1, with 11 bases lining up with TRBD2. This CDR3 comprises 16 residues. From germline, CDR1 is ENHRY and CDR2 SYGVKD. J lost 8 bases, V lost 10 bases, and 16 bases had no gene match. The DNA of the CDR3 is TGTGCCACTAATACCCCACCTAGCGGGGGGATCGATGAGCAGTTCTTC. It yields the protein CATNTPPSGGIDEQFF.

This clone came up once. The chain couples TRBV9 to TRBJ2-1; 7 positions agree with TRBD2. There are 15 residues in the CDR3. From germline, CDR1 is SGDLS and CDR2 YYNGEE. V gave up 3 bases and J gave up 2 bases; unmatched junction bases: 5. The CDR3 region has the DNA TGTGCCAGCAGCGCCCGGGGGGTAACCTACAATGAGCAGTTCTTC. As protein: CASSARGVTYNEQFF.

DNA for the CDR3: TGTGCCAGCAGCCTCCTGGACAGGGTCAATCAGCCCCAGCATTTT. Protein: CASSLLDRVNQPQHF. V and J are TRBV6-2 or TRBV6-3 and TRBJ1-5; TRBD1 matches at 8 bases. V trimming: 6 bases; J trimming: 3 bases; junction bases outside the gene matches: 7. This CDR3 contains 15 residues. Germline V gene sequence: CDR1 MNHEY, CDR2 SVGEGT.

The chain combines TRBV4-1 with TRBJ1-2; D is perhaps TRBD1 (6 bases). The CDR3 has 14 residues. Between the trimmed V and J ends, which lost 9 bases and 0 bases, there was a span of 14 bases. Germline V gives CDR1 MGHRA, CDR2 YSYEKL. The CDR3: CASSNRAANYGYTF. CDR3 DNA sequence: TGCGCCAGTTCAAACAGGGCAGCTAACTATGGCTACACCTTC.

The chain recombines TRBV5-4 with TRBJ2-1; no clear D. The germline V gene encodes CDR1 SGHNT and CDR2 YYREEE (reference sequence). The length of the CDR3 is 14 residues. V dropped 4 bases and J dropped 7 bases, with 15 bases sitting between them. CDR3 sequence reads: CASSARGVWNEQFF. The CDR3 DNA follows: TGTGCCAGCAGCGCCCGTGGAGTGTGGAATGAGCAGTTCTTC.

This clone was seen more than once but under ten times. This specimen includes other DNA sequences encoding the same CDR3. This chain uses TRBV30 with TRBJ1-4, with D unclear. This CDR3 comprises 11 residues. Germline V lookup: CDR1 GTSNPN, CDR2 SVGIG (reference sequence). Trimming removed 2 bases from V and 8 bases from J, with 6 bases in between. For the CDR3, the DNA is TGTGCCTGGAGTATCCGGGAAAAACTGTTTTTT. Encoded protein: CAWSIREKLFF.

This chain links TRBV28 with TRBJ2-2; perhaps TRBD1 as D (6 bases). Germline lookup yields CDR1 MDHEN and CDR2 SYDVKM. The germline V and J ends were trimmed by 7 bases and 3 bases, with 18 bases remaining between them. This CDR3 comprises 16 residues. CDR3 protein: CASTNYRARDTGELFF. The CDR3 DNA reads as TGTGCCAGCACCAACTACAGGGCTCGAGACACCGGGGAGCTGTTTTTT. Full variable domain (remainder filled in from reference TRBV28 and TRBJ2-2): DVKVTQSSRYLVKRTGEKVFLECVQDMDHENMFWYRQDPGLGLRLIYFSYDVKMKEKGDIPEGYSVSREKKERFSLILESASTNQTSMYLCASTNYRARDTGELFFGEGSRLTVL.

This clone came up many times. This rearrangement joins TRBV6-6 to TRBJ2-3, with D possibly TRBD2 on 7 matching bases. The length of the CDR3 is 18 residues. CDR1 MNHNY and CDR2 SVGAGI come from the germline V gene (reference sequence). Trimming took off 5 bases at V and 2 bases at J, with 23 bases between the two ends. This chain's CDR3 is CASSRWKGRGLHTDTQYF. The DNA for the CDR3 is TGTGCCAGCAGTCGGTGGAAGGGGCGGGGGCTTCACACAGATACGCAGTATTTT.

This rearrangement joins TRBV28 to TRBJ1-2; unclear D gene. The CDR3 contains 15 residues. CDR1 MDHEN and CDR2 SYDVKM come from the germline V gene. With 3 bases removed from V and 2 bases from J, the gap between germline ends came to 13 bases. CDR3 region: CASSFGRRRNYGYTF. CDR3 coding DNA: TGTGCCAGCAGTTTCGGGAGGAGGAGGAACTATGGCTACACCTTC.

CDR3 sequence: CASHTRGTGLSGANVLTF. The CDR3 DNA sequence: TGTGCCAGTCACACCCGAGGGACAGGGCTCTCTGGGGCCAACGTCCTGACTTTC. The chain uses TRBV5-6 and TRBJ2-6; 9 bases fit TRBD1. This CDR3 spans 18 amino acids. CDR1 SGHDT and CDR2 YYEEEE come from the germline V gene. V was clipped by 8 bases and J by 0 bases; unmatched bases: 12. The full variable domain, rest sourced from reference TRBV5-6 and TRBJ2-6, is DAGVTQSPTHLIKTRGQQVTLRCSPKSGHDTVSWYQQALGQGPQFIFQYYEEEERQRGNFPDRFSGHQFPNYSSELNVNALLLGDSALYLCASHTRGTGLSGANVLTFGAGSRLTVL.

The rearrangement links TRBV7-2 to TRBJ1-2, with 7 bases identical to TRBD1. The V gene end was trimmed by 5 bases and the J gene end by 7 bases; junction bases not matched to a gene: 10. Germline V gene data show CDR1 as SGHTA and CDR2 as FQGNSA. The CDR3 length is 14 residues. This CDR3 is CASSNRQGVSGYTF. The DNA of the CDR3 is TGTGCCAGCAGCAACAGACAGGGAGTAAGTGGCTACACCTTC.

This clone was seen many times. This chain joins TRBV28 and TRBJ1-1; TRBD1 matches at 7 bases. CDR1 and CDR2 from the germline V gene are MDHEN and SYDVKM. Trimming at V came to 10 bases and at J to 0 bases, leaving 5 bases not matched to a gene. This CDR3 has 13 residues. The CDR3: CANRQGMNTEAFF. The CDR3 bases are TGTGCCAACCGACAGGGCATGAACACTGAAGCTTTCTTT.

The chain combines TRBV7-3 with TRBJ1-1, with TRBD1 matching 9 bases. Germline V gene data show CDR1 as SGHTA and CDR2 as FQGTGA. The CDR3 runs to 15 residues. After removal of 5 bases from V and 2 bases from J, the junction contained 6 bases not matched to a gene. This CDR3 is CASSTGQGLNTEAFF. The CDR3 nucleotides read TGTGCCAGCAGCACCGGACAGGGGTTAAACACTGAAGCTTTCTTT.

V gene TRBV7-3 combines with J gene TRBJ2-3; TRBD2 matches at 13 bases. Germline V gives CDR1 SGHTA, CDR2 FQGTGA. There are 19 residues in the CDR3. V was clipped by 2 bases and J by 2 bases; unmatched bases: 10. The CDR3 DNA is TGTGCCAGCAGCTTAGGACTAGCGGGGGACCTCCACTTCACAGATACGCAGTATTTT. It yields the protein CASSLGLAGDLHFTDTQYF.

This sequence joins TRBV11-3 and TRBJ2-1; possible D gene TRBD2, 5 bases. V was shortened by 5 bases and J by 9 bases, with 17 bases between the two germline ends. Per the germline V gene, CDR1 is SGHNT and CDR2 is YENEEA. The CDR3 runs to 14 residues. The CDR3 DNA follows: TGTGCCAGCAGCACAACCGGGGTCGCCGGTGAGCAGTTCTTC. Translated: CASSTTGVAGEQFF. The full variable domain, completed using reference TRBV11-3 and TRBJ2-1, is EAGVVQSPRYKIIEKKQPVAFWCNPISGHNTLYWYLQNLGQGPELLIRYENEEAVDDSQLPKDRFSAERLKGVDSTLKIQPAELGDSAVYLCASSTTGVAGEQFFGPGTRLTVL.

The gene calls are TRBV18 and TRBJ1-5; no definite D call. With 6 bases removed from V and 5 bases from J, the gap between germline ends came to 8 bases. Germline V gene sequence: CDR1 KGHSH, CDR2 LQKENI. The CDR3 length is 12 residues. The CDR3 protein is CASSGRDQPQHF. The DNA of the CDR3 is TGTGCCAGCTCGGGCAGAGATCAGCCCCAGCATTTT. Complete variable domain (other parts from reference TRBV18 and TRBJ1-5): NAGVMQNPRHLVRRRGQEARLRCSPMKGHSHVYWYRQLPEEGLKFMVYLQKENIIDESGMPKERFSAEFPKEGPSILRIQQVVRGDSAAYFCASSGRDQPQHFGDGTRLSIL.

The gene calls are TRBV5-6 and TRBJ2-3; tentatively, D is TRBD1 (6 bases). Trimming pared 4 bases from V and 2 bases from J, leaving 17 bases between. The germline V gene has CDR1 SGHDT and CDR2 YYEEEE. This CDR3 spans 16 amino acids. The CDR3 DNA reads as TGTGCCAGCAGCGCGAACAGGGTGGGGTCCACAGATACGCAGTATTTT. Protein: CASSANRVGSTDTQYF. The full variable domain, its missing parts supplied by reference TRBV5-6 and TRBJ2-3, is DAGVTQSPTHLIKTRGQQVTLRCSPKSGHDTVSWYQQALGQGPQFIFQYYEEEERQRGNFPDRFSGHQFPNYSSELNVNALLLGDSALYLCASSANRVGSTDTQYFGPGTRLTVL.